This T cell receptor beta chain was documented in a study of molecular identifiers for immune sequencing clone quantification. Study information: Five portions were made in replicates from RNA of approximately 22,000 or 94,000 naive CD8 cells, and four underwent sequencing.

TCRdb independently ran MiXCR on the PCR reads; one entry per CDR3 protein. The table has around 65,000 distinct CDR3 sequences, 15% to 20% seen once. This clonotype was picked up many times. Per germline, CDR1 MGHRA and CDR2 YSYEKL. The CDR3 is made up of 15 amino acids. V dropped 1 base and J dropped 2; count of bases not matched to a gene: 4. This sequence was found in a human donor in good health. Some libraries in this study had Jurkat cell RNA spiked in. The sample comprised naive CD8+ T cells from blood, with Jurkat cell RNA spiked in. Subset reported: FACS-sorted CD8+CD4-CCR7+CD45RA+ naive T cells. This chain joins TRBV4-1 and TRBJ2-7; 8 positions match TRBD1. The CDR3 nucleotides read TGCGCCAGCAGCCAAGTCCCGACAGGGGCCTACGAGCAGTACTTC. It translates to CASSQVPTGAYEQYF.